This record concerns one TCR beta chain sequence. Its matching antigen is unknown. These data belong to a study of human T cells and chemical hapten exposure. Germline-derived CDR1 and CDR2 are MNHNS and SASEGT. The CDR3 extends over 15 amino acids. The V gene lost 3 bases and the J gene lost 5 bases, with 13 bases spanning the gap. The time point was: patch test 1, 2 weeks after DPC sensitization. Treatment here: therapeutic diphenylcyclopropenone sensitization with weekly scalp DPC. MiXCR was run by TCRdb on the RACE reads, yielding one entry per CDR3 protein. Here the sample spans 380,000 or so distinct CDR3 sequences, around 4.8% being singletons. General study findings and limits: Donors, who had alopecia, may show an immune response that differs from healthy people's. Versus controls, significantly more large CDR3 similarity clusters arose from expanded TCRs.

This material consisted of whole blood, taken in connection with sensitization to the hapten diphenylcyclopropenone (DPC). The TCR originated in a woman between 45 and 60 years old with alopecia areata. Some clones in this sample may be carry-over from other donors' samples. This rearrangement joins TRBV6-1 to TRBJ2-2; D is perhaps TRBD1 (5 bases). DNA of the CDR3: TGTGCCAGCAGTGAGTGGCAGGGAAGTACCGGGGAGCTGTTTTTT. This codes for CASSEWQGSTGELFF.